This T cell receptor (beta chain) emerged from a study of cytomegalovirus exposure and HLA in healthy donors. Study overall: One earlier analysis, a look at about 179 million T cells, found 100 million to 130 million unique TCR beta sequences. Findings and caveats of the study: In a later analysis, CMV-associated beta chains were mostly HLA-associated, it appeared. As immune exposure information, only CMV serostatus was available. Common viral pathogens (according to a later analysis) appeared linked to several of the most significant clusters.

On this clone: The antigen is unknown.

The PCR was carried out with 60 Vbeta primers and 13 Jbeta primers. Libraries were prepared by immunoSEQ multiplex PCR; TCRdb keeps only in-frame clonotypes and omits some of them. The sample yields 180,000 or so clones, about 77% seen once. Input material: PBMCs. The origin of this receptor is a young woman in good health and CMV-seropositive.

CDR3 DNA sequence: TGTGCCAGCAGTAATACAGGGGTCAATCAGCCCCAGCATTTT. It is translated as CASSNTGVNQPQHF. The rearrangement joins TRBV6-5 to TRBJ1-5, with TRBD1 matching over 7 bases. V lost 5 bases to trimming and J lost 3 bases; unmatched junction nucleotides: 4. This CDR3 is built from 14 residues. Germline V CDR1 and CDR2: MNHEY, SVGAGI.